This T cell receptor (beta chain) derives from a study of human versus mouse CDR3 diversity and MHC coevolution. Background on the study: Valid reads per sample ranged from about 0.6 x 10^7 to 1.7 x 10^7.

In regard to this clone: What it binds is not known.

Naive CD4 T cells, CD45RO-negative and CD62L-positive, were flow-sorted from PBMCs. In germline, CDR1 is SGHVS, CDR2 FNYEAQ. The CDR3 has 14 amino acids. With 5 bases clipped from V and 9 bases from J, the junction kept 7 bases outside the gene matches. Findings and caveats of the study: About 1.6 million TCR beta clonotypes were estimated for humans, the largest repertoire.

Produced via immunoSEQ multiplex PCR; TCRdb's table is partial and in-frame only. The sample contains 75,000 to 90,000 clones, 80% to 95% of which appear only once. Material: naive CD4+ T cells from blood. Regarding subset: CD45RO-negative CD62L-positive naive CD4 T cells. This sequence joins TRBV7-6 and TRBJ2-2; 9 bases agree with TRBD2. This TCR derives from a person between 30 and 69 years old in good health. The CDR3 sequence: CASSPGTSRRELFF. The CDR3, as DNA: TGTGCCAGCAGCCCTGGGACTAGCCGAAGGGAGCTGTTTTTT.